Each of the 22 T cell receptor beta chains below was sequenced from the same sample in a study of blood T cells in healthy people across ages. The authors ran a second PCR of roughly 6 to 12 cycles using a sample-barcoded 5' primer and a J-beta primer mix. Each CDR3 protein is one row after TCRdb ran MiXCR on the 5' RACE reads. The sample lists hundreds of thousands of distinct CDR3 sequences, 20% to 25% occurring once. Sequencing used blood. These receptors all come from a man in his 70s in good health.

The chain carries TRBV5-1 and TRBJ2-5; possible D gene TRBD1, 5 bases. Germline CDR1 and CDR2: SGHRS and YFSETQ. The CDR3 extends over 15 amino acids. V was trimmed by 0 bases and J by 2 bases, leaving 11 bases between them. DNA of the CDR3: TGCGCCAGCAGCTTGGTTACAGGCGTACAAGAGACCCAGTACTTC. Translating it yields CASSLVTGVQETQYF.

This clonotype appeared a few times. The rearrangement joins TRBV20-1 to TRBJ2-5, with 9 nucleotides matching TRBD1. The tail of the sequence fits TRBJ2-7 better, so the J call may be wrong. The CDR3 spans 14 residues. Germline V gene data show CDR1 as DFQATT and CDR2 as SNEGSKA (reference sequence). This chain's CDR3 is CSAQSQGATYEQYF. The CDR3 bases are TGCAGTGCTCAATCACAGGGGGCGACCTACGAGCAGTACTTC.

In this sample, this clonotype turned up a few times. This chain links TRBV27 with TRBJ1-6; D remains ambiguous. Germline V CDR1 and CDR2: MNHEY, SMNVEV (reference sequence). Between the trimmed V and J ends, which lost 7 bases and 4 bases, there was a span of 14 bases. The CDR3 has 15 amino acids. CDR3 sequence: CASNQASPYNSPLHF. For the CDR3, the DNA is TGTGCCAGCAATCAGGCGAGCCCATATAATTCACCCCTCCACTTT.

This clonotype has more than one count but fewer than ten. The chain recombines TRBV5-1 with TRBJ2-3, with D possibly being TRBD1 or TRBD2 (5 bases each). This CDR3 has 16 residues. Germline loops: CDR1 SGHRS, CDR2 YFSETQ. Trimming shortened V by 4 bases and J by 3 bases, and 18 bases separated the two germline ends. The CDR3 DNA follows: TGCGCCAGCAGCCTGACTGGCCGTGGGGGAACAGATACGCAGTATTTT. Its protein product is CASSLTGRGGTDTQYF.

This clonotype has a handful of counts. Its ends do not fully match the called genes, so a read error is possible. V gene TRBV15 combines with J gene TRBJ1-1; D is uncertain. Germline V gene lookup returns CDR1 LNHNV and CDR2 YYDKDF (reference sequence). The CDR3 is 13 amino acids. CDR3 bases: TGTGCCACCAGTTGGGGTGCGAACACTGAAGCTCTCTTT. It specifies CATSWGANTEALF.

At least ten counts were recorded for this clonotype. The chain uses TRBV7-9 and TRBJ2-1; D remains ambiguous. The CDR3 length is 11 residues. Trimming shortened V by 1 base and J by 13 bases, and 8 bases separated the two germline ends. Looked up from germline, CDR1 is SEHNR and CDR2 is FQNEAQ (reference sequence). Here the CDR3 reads CASSLEASQFF. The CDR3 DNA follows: TGTGCCAGCAGCTTAGAAGCGTCCCAGTTCTTC.

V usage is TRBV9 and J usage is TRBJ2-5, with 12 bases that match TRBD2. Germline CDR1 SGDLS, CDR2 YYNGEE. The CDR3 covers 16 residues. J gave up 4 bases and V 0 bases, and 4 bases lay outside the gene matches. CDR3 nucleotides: TGTGCCAGCAGCGTAGGACTAGCGGGAGCTCCAGAGACCCAGTACTTC. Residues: CASSVGLAGAPETQYF.

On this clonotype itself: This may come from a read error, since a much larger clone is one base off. CDR3 sequence: CASSLDRDYEQCF. The CDR3 region has the DNA TGTGCCAGCAGCTTAGATCGAGACTACGAGCAGTGCTTC. V is TRBV7-2 and J is TRBJ2-7; possibly TRBD2 for D (5 bases). This CDR3 contains 13 residues. Germline CDR1 and CDR2: SGHTA and FQGNSA. The variable domain in full, with the rest retrieved from reference TRBV7-2 and TRBJ2-7, is GAGVSQSPSNKVTEKGKDVELRCDPISGHTALYWYRQSLGQGLEFLIYFQGNSAPDKSGLPSDRFSAERTGGSVSTLTIQRTQQEDSAVYLCASSLDRDYEQCFGPGTRLTVT.

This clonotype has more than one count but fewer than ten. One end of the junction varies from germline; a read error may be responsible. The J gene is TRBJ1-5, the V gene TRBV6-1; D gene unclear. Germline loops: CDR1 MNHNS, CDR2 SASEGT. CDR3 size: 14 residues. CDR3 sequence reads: CASSERWSSQPQHF. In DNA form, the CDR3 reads TGTGCCAGCAGTGAACGGTGGAGCAGTCAGCCCCAGCATTTT.

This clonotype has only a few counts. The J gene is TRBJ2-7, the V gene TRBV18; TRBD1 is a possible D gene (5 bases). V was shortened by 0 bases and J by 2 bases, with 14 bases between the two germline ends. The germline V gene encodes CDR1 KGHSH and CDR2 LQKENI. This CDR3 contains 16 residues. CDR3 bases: TGTGCCAGCTCACCACCGCAGGGAACAGTCACCTACGAGCAGTACTTC. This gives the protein CASSPPQGTVTYEQYF.

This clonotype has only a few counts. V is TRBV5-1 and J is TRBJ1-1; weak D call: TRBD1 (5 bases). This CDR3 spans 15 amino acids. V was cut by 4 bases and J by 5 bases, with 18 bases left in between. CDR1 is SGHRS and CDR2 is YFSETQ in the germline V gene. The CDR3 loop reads CASSPGDSGGTEAFF. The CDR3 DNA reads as TGCGCCAGCAGCCCGGGGGATTCGGGGGGAACTGAAGCTTTCTTT.

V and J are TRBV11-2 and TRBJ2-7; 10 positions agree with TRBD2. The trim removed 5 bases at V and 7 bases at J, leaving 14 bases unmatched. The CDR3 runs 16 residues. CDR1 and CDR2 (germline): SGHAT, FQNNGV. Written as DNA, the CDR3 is TGTGCCAGCAGCCCAAGAGCTAGCGGGAGTTCGGGTGAGCAGTACTTC. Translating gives CASSPRASGSSGEQYF.

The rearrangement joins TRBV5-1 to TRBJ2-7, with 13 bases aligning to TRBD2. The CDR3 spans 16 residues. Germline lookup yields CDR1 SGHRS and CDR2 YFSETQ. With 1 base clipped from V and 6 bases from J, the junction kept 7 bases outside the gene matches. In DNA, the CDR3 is TGCGCCAGCAGCTTGACACTAGCGGGAGGGCCGGGCGAGCAGTACTTC. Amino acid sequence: CASSLTLAGGPGEQYF.

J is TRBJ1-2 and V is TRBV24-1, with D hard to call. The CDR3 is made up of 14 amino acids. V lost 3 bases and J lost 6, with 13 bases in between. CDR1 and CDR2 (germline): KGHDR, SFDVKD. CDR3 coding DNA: TGTGCCACCAGTGATGGCACAGTGCGGCATGGCTACACCTTC. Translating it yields CATSDGTVRHGYTF.

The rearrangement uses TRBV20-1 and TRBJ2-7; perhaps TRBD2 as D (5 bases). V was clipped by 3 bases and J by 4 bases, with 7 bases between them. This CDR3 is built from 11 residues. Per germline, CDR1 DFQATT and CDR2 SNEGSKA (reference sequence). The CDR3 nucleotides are TGCAGTGCTAGGGGAGAATACGAGCAGTACTTC. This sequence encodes CSARGEYEQYF.

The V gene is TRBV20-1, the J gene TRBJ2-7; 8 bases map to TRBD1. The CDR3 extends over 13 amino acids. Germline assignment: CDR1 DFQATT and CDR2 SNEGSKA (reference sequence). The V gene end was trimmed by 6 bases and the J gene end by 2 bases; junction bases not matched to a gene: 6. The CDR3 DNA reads TGCAGTGCCGGGGGACAGGCAACCTACGAGCAGTACTTC. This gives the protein CSAGGQATYEQYF.

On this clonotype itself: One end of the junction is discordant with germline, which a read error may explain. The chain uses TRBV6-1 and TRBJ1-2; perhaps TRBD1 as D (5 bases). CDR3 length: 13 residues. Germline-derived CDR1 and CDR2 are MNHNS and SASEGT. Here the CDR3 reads CASREGANYGYTF. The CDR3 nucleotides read TGTGCCAGCAGGGAAGGGGCTAACTATGGCTACACCTTC.

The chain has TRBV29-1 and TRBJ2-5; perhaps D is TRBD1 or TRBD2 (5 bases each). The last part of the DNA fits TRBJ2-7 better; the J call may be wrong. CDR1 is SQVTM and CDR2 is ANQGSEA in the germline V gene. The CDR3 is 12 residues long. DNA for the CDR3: TGCAGCGTTGTCCCCCTGAGGGGCGAGCAGTACTTC. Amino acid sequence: CSVVPLRGEQYF.

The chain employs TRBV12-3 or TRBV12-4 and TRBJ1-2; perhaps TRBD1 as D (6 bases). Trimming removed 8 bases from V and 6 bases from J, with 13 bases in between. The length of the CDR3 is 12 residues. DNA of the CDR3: TGTGCCAGCGGTCAACGACAGGATGGCTACACCTTC. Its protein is CASGQRQDGYTF.

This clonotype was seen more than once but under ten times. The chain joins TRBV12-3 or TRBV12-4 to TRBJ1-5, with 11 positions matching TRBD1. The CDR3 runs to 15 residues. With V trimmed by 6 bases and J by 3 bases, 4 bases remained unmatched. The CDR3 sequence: CASRGQGGDNQPQHF. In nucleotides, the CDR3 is TGTGCCAGCAGGGGACAGGGGGGCGACAATCAGCCCCAGCATTTT.

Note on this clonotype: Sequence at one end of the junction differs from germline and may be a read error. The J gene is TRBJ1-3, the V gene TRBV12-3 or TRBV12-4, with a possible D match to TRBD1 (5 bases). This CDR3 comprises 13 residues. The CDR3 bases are TGTGCCAGCAGTTTAATTAGGGGAACCACCACATATTTT. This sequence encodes CASSLIRGTTTYF.

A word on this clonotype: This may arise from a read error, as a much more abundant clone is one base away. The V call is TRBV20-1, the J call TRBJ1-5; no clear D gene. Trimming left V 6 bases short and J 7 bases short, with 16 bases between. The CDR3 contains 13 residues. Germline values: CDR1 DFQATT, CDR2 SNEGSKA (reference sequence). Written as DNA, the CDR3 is TGCAGTGCCGGAGGAAAAAAAGGGCAGCCCCAGCATTTT. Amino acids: CSAGGKKGQPQHF.